The next 11 T cell receptor beta chains were all read from a single sample in a study of blood T cell repertoires in COVID-19. Clones were read by immunoSEQ multiplex PCR, and TCRdb kept only the in-frame ones, dropping some. The repertoire consists of tens of thousands of clones, with approximately 90% occurring once and the leading ten covering roughly 15%. Specimen: peripheral blood. Receptors originate from a man older than 75 with acute or convalescent COVID-19.

V is TRBV2 and J is TRBJ1-1, with TRBD1 matching over 11 bases. V trimming: 4 bases; J trimming: 4 bases; junction bases outside the gene matches: 5. The CDR3 extends over 15 amino acids. Germline CDR1 and CDR2: SNHLY and FYNNEI. The CDR3 protein is CASSAWTGGGTEAFF. CDR3 DNA: TGTGCCAGCAGTGCCTGGACAGGGGGCGGCACTGAAGCTTTCTTT.

In DNA form, the CDR3 reads TGCGCCAGCAGCCAGCCGCGATTGGTCGGGACAACTAATGAAAAACTGTTTTTT. It codes for CASSQPRLVGTTNEKLFF. The chain recombines TRBV4-1 with TRBJ1-4; D not certain. The CDR3 consists of 18 residues. V was pared by 3 bases and J by 0 bases, with 17 bases between. Looked up from germline, CDR1 is MGHRA and CDR2 is YSYEKL.

The chain uses TRBV2 and TRBJ2-1; a weak D match, TRBD2 (5 bases). The germline V gene has CDR1 SNHLY and CDR2 FYNNEI. V was cut by 3 bases and J by 4 bases, with 7 bases left in between. This CDR3 is 13 amino acids long. The CDR3 here is CASSDGKYNEQFF. The CDR3 nucleotides are TGTGCCAGCAGTGACGGGAAATACAATGAGCAGTTCTTC. The whole variable domain, filled in from reference TRBV2 and TRBJ2-1, reads EPEVTQTPSHQVTQMGQEVILRCVPISNHLYFYWYRQILGQKVEFLVSFYNNEISEKSEIFDDQFSVERPDGSNFTLKIRSTKLEDSAMYFCASSDGKYNEQFFGPGTRLTVL.

J is TRBJ1-2 and V is TRBV7-2; a weak D match, TRBD1 (6 bases). V was trimmed by 7 bases and J by 3 bases, leaving 12 bases between them. In germline, CDR1 is SGHTA, CDR2 FQGNSA. CDR3 size: 13 residues. In DNA form, the CDR3 reads TGTGCCAGCAAAACAGGGCGATACTATGGCTACACCTTC. Its translation is CASKTGRYYGYTF.

V is TRBV5-1 and J is TRBJ1-2; 8 positions agree with TRBD1. The V gene end was trimmed by 6 bases and the J gene end by 7 bases; junction bases not matched to a gene: 5. The CDR3 contains 12 residues. CDR1 is SGHRS and CDR2 is YFSETQ in the germline V gene. This CDR3 reads CASNTGGGGYTF. The CDR3 DNA sequence: TGCGCCAGCAATACAGGGGGTGGTGGCTACACCTTC.

The rearrangement links TRBV5-6 to TRBJ1-2, with D unclear. The V end was cut by 0 bases, the J end by 8 bases, with 11 bases between. Germline V CDR1 and CDR2: SGHDT, YYEEEE. CDR3 length: 13 residues. CDR3 in DNA: TGTGCCAGCAGCTTGGCCTCACCACGGGGCTACACCTTC. The encoded protein is CASSLASPRGYTF.

The chain couples TRBV29-1 to TRBJ2-7; 10 bases line up with TRBD1. Germline V gene data show CDR1 as SQVTM and CDR2 as ANQGSEA. After removal of 5 bases from V and 7 bases from J, the junction contained 8 bases not matched to a gene. CDR3 length: 13 residues. DNA for the CDR3: TGCAGCGTTTGGGACAGGGGTGGGGGAGAGCAGTACTTC. This codes for CSVWDRGGGEQYF.

The V call is TRBV28, the J call TRBJ1-3; tentative D call: TRBD1 (5 bases). The germline V gene encodes CDR1 MDHEN and CDR2 SYDVKM. Trimming removed 3 bases from V and 1 base from J, with 13 bases in between. This CDR3 has 16 amino acids. This CDR3 reads CASSLSSGGSGNTIYF. In nucleotides, the CDR3 is TGTGCCAGCAGTTTGTCCTCGGGGGGATCTGGAAACACCATATATTTT.

The CDR3 spells CATGDRADSGGYGYTF. CDR3 coding DNA: TGTGCCACCGGGGACAGGGCGGACTCCGGCGGCTATGGCTACACCTTC. The V and J genes are TRBV27 and TRBJ1-2; 9 bases match TRBD1. The CDR3 is 16 amino acids. The germline CDR1 and CDR2 sequences are MNHEY and SMNVEV (reference sequence). V trimming: 10 bases; J trimming: 4 bases; junction bases outside the gene matches: 16.

V is TRBV3-1 (or the pseudogene TRBV3-2) and J is TRBJ1-1, with D maybe TRBD1 (6 bases). Trimming took 0 bases from V and 6 from J, leaving 23 bases between them. Germline V gene data show CDR1 as LGHDT and CDR2 as YNNKEL (reference sequence). The length of the CDR3 is 18 residues. For the CDR3, the DNA is TGTGCCAGCAGCCAAGATCCTCGGCTGGTTAGGGGGACCGCTGAAGCTTTCTTT. Its translation is CASSQDPRLVRGTAEAFF.

As DNA, the CDR3 is TGTGCCAGCAGCGTAGCATCCCGGACAGGAAGGACTGAAGCTTTCTTT. It is translated as CASSVASRTGRTEAFF. This chain links TRBV9 with TRBJ1-1, with TRBD1 matching over 7 bases. The CDR3 has 16 amino acids. Trimming at V came to 0 bases and at J to 5 bases, leaving 10 bases not matched to a gene. Germline CDR1 SGDLS, CDR2 YYNGEE.